The 30 T cell receptor beta chains listed next were all sequenced from one sample in a study of shared clonotypes between healthy human individuals. The table came from immunoSEQ multiplex PCR; TCRdb's copy has only in-frame clones and leaves some out. The repertoire holds about 2.3 million clones, with approximately 90% as singletons. The material sequenced was naive CD4+ T cells from PBMCs. Documented subset: CD45RA+ positively selected. The receptors originated from a man between 18 and 29 years old in good health. Some clones in this sample may be carry-over from other donors' samples.

This clone was recorded only once. This same CDR3 is encoded by further DNA sequences in the sample. This chain joins TRBV29-1 and TRBJ2-2; a weak D match, TRBD2 (6 bases). V was clipped by 6 bases and J by 7 bases, with 6 bases between them. The germline CDR1 and CDR2 sequences are SQVTM and ANQGSEA. This CDR3 region has 10 residues. This CDR3 reads CSVGSGELFF. DNA for the CDR3: TGCAGCGTCGGGAGCGGGGAGCTGTTTTTT.

The V call is TRBV19, the J call TRBJ1-5; D uncertain. The V gene lost 3 bases and the J gene lost 3 bases, with 6 bases spanning the gap. Germline values: CDR1 LNHDA, CDR2 SQIVND (reference sequence). This CDR3 is built from 13 residues. The CDR3 DNA follows: TGTGCCAGTAGTATTAACCCCAATCAGCCCCAGCATTTT. This sequence encodes CASSINPNQPQHF.

This sequence joins TRBV5-1 and TRBJ2-7, with D perhaps TRBD2 (5 bases). Trimming took 0 bases from V and 9 from J, leaving 22 bases between them. Germline V CDR1 and CDR2: SGHRS, YFSETQ. The CDR3 contains 16 residues. CDR3 loop: CASSLAGSSRKYGQYF. The CDR3 bases are TGCGCCAGCAGCTTGGCCGGATCTAGCAGGAAGTATGGGCAGTACTTC. The variable domain in full, completed from reference TRBV5-1 and TRBJ2-7, reads KAGVTQTPRYLIKTRGQQVTLSCSPISGHRSVSWYQQTPGQGLQFLFEYFSETQRNKGNFPGRFSGRQFSNSRSEMNVSTLELGDSALYLCASSLAGSSRKYGQYFGPGTRLTVT.

The chain has TRBV7-8 and TRBJ2-1, with 11 bases that match TRBD2. Germline V lookup: CDR1 SGHVS, CDR2 FQNEAQ. This CDR3 region has 16 residues. V was pared by 2 bases and J by 9 bases, with 9 bases of the junction left unmatched. CDR3 bases: TGTGCCAGCAGCTTAAGAGGACTAGCGGGCCTCCTTGAGCAGTTCTTC. As protein: CASSLRGLAGLLEQFF.

The rearrangement joins TRBV19 to TRBJ2-7; possibly TRBD1 for D (6 bases). The CDR3 sequence is 13 residues long. Germline V gene data show CDR1 as LNHDA and CDR2 as SQIVND (reference sequence). V was clipped by 5 bases and J by 3 bases, with 11 bases between them. The CDR3 DNA sequence: TGTGCCAGTAGTGTCGGGACACGCTACGAGCAGTACTTC. Amino acids: CASSVGTRYEQYF.

This clone appeared a single time. This chain joins TRBV5-4 and TRBJ2-2; 8 positions match TRBD2. V was pared by 4 bases and J by 7 bases, with 3 bases of the junction left unmatched. Germline V gene data show CDR1 as SGHNT and CDR2 as YYREEE (reference sequence). This CDR3 contains 13 residues. For the CDR3, the DNA is TGTGCCAGCAGCGGGACTAGTCGCGGGGAGCTGTTTTTT. It yields the protein CASSGTSRGELFF.

The chain is built from TRBV29-1 and TRBJ2-7; 12 positions agree with TRBD2. This CDR3 is built from 14 residues. Losses at the gene ends were 5 bases for V and 5 bases for J; bases not matched to a gene: 7. Germline values: CDR1 SQVTM, CDR2 ANQGSEA. The CDR3, as DNA: TGCAGCGTTACGGGACTAGCGGGTGTGGACGAGCAGTACTTC. Its translation: CSVTGLAGVDEQYF.

About this clone: The sample contains more than one DNA sequence encoding this CDR3. This chain links TRBV6-5 with TRBJ2-3; 12 bases are shared with TRBD2. J lost 4 bases, V lost 5 bases, and 4 bases had no gene match. CDR3 length: 15 amino acids. CDR1 and CDR2 (germline): MNHEY, SVGAGI. For the CDR3, the DNA is TGTGCCAGCAGTCGGCTAGCGGGAGGGGCAGATACGCAGTATTTT. It yields the protein CASSRLAGGADTQYF.

The rearrangement links TRBV2 to TRBJ2-5; D possibly matches TRBD1 or TRBD2 (6 bases each). The CDR3 runs to 14 residues. V was cut by 2 bases and J by 3 bases, with 10 bases left in between. Germline V CDR1 and CDR2: SNHLY, FYNNEI. DNA for the CDR3: TGTGCCAGCAGTGAACTGGGGGGCAAAGAGACCCAGTACTTC. Its translation is CASSELGGKETQYF.

With respect to this clone: This sequence may be a read error, since a much larger clone differs from it by one base. The sample contains more than one DNA sequence encoding this CDR3. The chain couples TRBV7-3 to TRBJ1-1; D remains unclear. The CDR3 extends over 13 amino acids. CDR1 is SGHTA and CDR2 is FQGTGA in the germline V gene. V was trimmed by 2 bases and J by 1 base, leaving 5 bases between them. The CDR3 region has the DNA TGTGCCAGCAGCTTATACAGGAACACTGAAGCTTTCTTT. Translation gives CASSLYRNTEAFF.

The gene calls are TRBV10-3 and TRBJ2-3; D gene ambiguous. The germline V gene has CDR1 ENHRY and CDR2 SYGVKD. V lost 6 bases to trimming and J lost 2 bases, with 12 bases between them. The CDR3 runs to 14 residues. The CDR3 nucleotides are TGTGCCATCAGGGGAAGTGGAGCCACAGATACGCAGTATTTT. Its translation is CAIRGSGATDTQYF.

The chain carries TRBV6-1 and TRBJ2-1; the D call may be TRBD1 or TRBD2 (5 bases each). CDR1 is MNHNS and CDR2 is SASEGT in the germline V gene. The CDR3 runs to 16 residues. V lost 4 bases and J lost 0, with 13 bases in between. The CDR3 loop reads CASSARDRLSYNEQFF. The CDR3 DNA reads as TGTGCCAGCAGTGCCCGGGACCGACTCTCCTACAATGAGCAGTTCTTC.

The rearrangement uses TRBV7-2 and TRBJ1-5; 9 bases line up with TRBD1. With V trimmed by 5 bases and J by 6 bases, 5 bases remained unmatched. Germline lookup yields CDR1 SGHTA and CDR2 FQGNSA. This CDR3 is 14 amino acids long. CDR3 protein: CASSARQGGQPQHF. CDR3 DNA sequence: TGTGCCAGCAGCGCCCGACAGGGGGGTCAGCCCCAGCATTTT.

This clone was found once. This sequence joins TRBV19 and TRBJ1-2, with 9 nucleotides matching TRBD1. This CDR3 contains 12 residues. The V and J ends lost 6 bases and 8 bases, in that order; junction bases with no gene match: 4. Germline loops: CDR1 LNHDA, CDR2 SQIVND (reference sequence). CDR3 DNA: TGTGCCAGTAGGAACAGGGGGCAGGGCTACACCTTC. As protein: CASRNRGQGYTF.

V usage is TRBV7-3 and J usage is TRBJ2-5, with D maybe TRBD1 (6 bases). This CDR3 is built from 16 residues. Trimming left V 1 base short and J 4 bases short, with 16 bases between. The germline V gene has CDR1 SGHTA and CDR2 FQGTGA. The CDR3 DNA follows: TGTGCCAGCAGCTTAAGTGGGGACACCCCTCGAGAGACCCAGTACTTC. Its protein is CASSLSGDTPRETQYF.

This chain uses TRBV28 with TRBJ1-1, with D perhaps matching TRBD1 (5 bases). CDR3 size: 15 residues. V was shortened by 4 bases and J by 1 base, with 13 bases between the two germline ends. Germline CDR1 and CDR2: MDHEN and SYDVKM. The chain's CDR3 is CASSYQGKANTEAFF. The CDR3 DNA is TGTGCCAGCAGTTACCAGGGAAAGGCGAACACTGAAGCTTTCTTT.

The gene calls are TRBV5-1 and TRBJ2-2; 8 bases fit TRBD2. Losses at the gene ends were 7 bases for V and 4 bases for J; bases not matched to a gene: 9. Looked up from germline, CDR1 is SGHRS and CDR2 is YFSETQ. This CDR3 comprises 15 residues. The CDR3 is CASLSFAGGTGELFF. The CDR3 coding sequence is TGCGCCAGCTTGTCCTTCGCGGGGGGCACCGGGGAGCTGTTTTTT.

The chain recombines TRBV7-2 with TRBJ2-7; the D is unclear. Germline assignment: CDR1 SGHTA and CDR2 FQGNSA. This CDR3 has 13 residues. With 5 bases removed from V and 1 base from J, the gap between germline ends came to 9 bases. CDR3 in amino acids: CASSARQSYEQYF. The CDR3 DNA is TGTGCCAGCAGCGCCCGCCAATCCTACGAGCAGTACTTC. Using reference TRBV7-2 and TRBJ2-7 for the parts outside the CDR3, the full variable domain is GAGVSQSPSNKVTEKGKDVELRCDPISGHTALYWYRQSLGQGLEFLIYFQGNSAPDKSGLPSDRFSAERTGGSVSTLTIQRTQQEDSAVYLCASSARQSYEQYFGPGTRLTVT.

Concerning this clone: Other DNA sequences within the sample encode an identical CDR3. The chain combines TRBV5-8 with TRBJ2-3; possible D gene TRBD2, 5 bases. The length of the CDR3 is 13 residues. Trimming removed 1 base from V and 3 bases from J, with 6 bases in between. Germline lookup yields CDR1 SGHTS and CDR2 YDEGEE. The CDR3 DNA follows: TGTGCCAGCAGCTTGCGGGGAACAGATACGCAGTATTTT. Its translation is CASSLRGTDTQYF.

The rearrangement uses TRBV7-8 and TRBJ2-1, with D unresolved. The ends were cut back, 5 bases at V and 8 bases at J, with 13 bases in the middle. CDR1 and CDR2 (germline): SGHVS, FQNEAQ. The CDR3 totals 13 residues. The CDR3 loop is CASSPRAGDEQFF. The CDR3 DNA reads TGTGCCAGCAGCCCCCGGGCCGGCGATGAGCAGTTCTTC.

About this clone itself: The same CDR3 arises from other DNA sequences in this sample as well. The chain links TRBV6-5 to TRBJ2-7; D remains unclear. The germline gives CDR1 MNHEY, CDR2 SVGAGI. CDR3 length: 14 amino acids. V gave up 0 bases and J gave up 3 bases, with 9 bases separating them. CDR3 protein: CASSYSASVYEQYF. CDR3 DNA sequence: TGTGCCAGCAGTTACTCGGCGTCCGTCTACGAGCAGTACTTC.

J is TRBJ1-1 and V is TRBV5-1; D gene uncertain. Trimming left V 2 bases short and J 7 bases short, with 9 bases between. The CDR3 runs 12 residues. CDR1 and CDR2 (germline): SGHRS, YFSETQ. CDR3 loop: CASSLGMGEAFF. The CDR3 DNA reads as TGCGCCAGCAGCTTAGGTATGGGTGAAGCTTTCTTT.

Points on this clone: The junction departs from the called germline gene at one end, perhaps through a read error. This rearrangement joins TRBV6-1 to TRBJ2-7, with D maybe TRBD1 (5 bases). The length of the CDR3 is 13 residues. Germline V gene data show CDR1 as MNHNS and CDR2 as SASEGT. CDR3 sequence reads: CASSEVWGTPMHF. The CDR3 DNA is TGTGCCAGCAGTGAAGTGTGGGGCACCCCCATGCACTTC.

This clone has only one observation. V and J are TRBV28 and TRBJ2-1; 8 nucleotides agree with TRBD2. Trimming took 7 bases from V and 7 from J; bases not matched to a gene: 9. This CDR3 contains 14 residues. Germline V gives CDR1 MDHEN, CDR2 SYDVKM. The CDR3, as DNA: TGTGCCAGCACCGGGACTAGGTTCCGGAATGAGCAGTTCTTC. Its protein product is CASTGTRFRNEQFF.

The chain links TRBV15 to TRBJ2-7; D possibly corresponds to TRBD1 (6 bases). CDR3 size: 16 residues. Germline V gene lookup returns CDR1 LNHNV and CDR2 YYDKDF (reference sequence). Between the trimmed V and J ends, which lost 2 bases and 2 bases, there was a span of 16 bases. The DNA for the CDR3 is TGTGCCACCAGCAGATCCTTGGACAGAGATACCTACGAGCAGTACTTC. Translation: CATSRSLDRDTYEQYF. Using reference TRBV15 and TRBJ2-7 for the parts outside the CDR3, the full variable domain is DAMVIQNPRYQVTQFGKPVTLSCSQTLNHNVMYWYQQKSSQAPKLLFHYYDKDFNNEADTPDNFQSRRPNTSFCFLDIRSPGLGDTAMYLCATSRSLDRDTYEQYFGPGTRLTVT.

The chain carries TRBV18 and TRBJ1-5, with D unclear. CDR1 is KGHSH, CDR2 LQKENI, per germline. This CDR3 contains 13 residues. V lost 6 bases and J lost 5, with 11 bases in between. This CDR3 is CASSLHFHQPQHF. The CDR3 nucleotides are TGTGCCAGCTCGCTACATTTCCATCAGCCCCAGCATTTT.

The gene calls are TRBV6-1 and TRBJ2-7; D not certain. The germline gives CDR1 MNHNS, CDR2 SASEGT. With 2 bases removed from V and 6 bases from J, the gap between germline ends came to 11 bases. The CDR3 runs to 13 residues. The CDR3 here is CASSEFGVGEQYF. CDR3 DNA sequence: TGTGCCAGCAGTGAATTTGGGGTTGGCGAGCAGTACTTC.

The chain's CDR3 is CASSLIPDTGELFF. The CDR3 DNA is TGTGCCAGCAGCTTAATTCCCGACACCGGGGAGCTGTTTTTT. The chain employs TRBV11-2 and TRBJ2-2; D gene uncertain. The ends were cut back, 2 bases at V and 3 bases at J, with 7 bases in the middle. The germline V gene encodes CDR1 SGHAT and CDR2 FQNNGV. The CDR3 is 14 residues long.

The gene calls are TRBV7-6 and TRBJ1-1; the match to TRBD1 covers 7 bases. J lost 6 bases, V lost 4 bases, and 8 bases had no gene match. Looked up from germline, CDR1 is SGHVS and CDR2 is FNYEAQ. The CDR3 runs 14 residues. CDR3 in DNA: TGTGCCAGCAGCTCTCCAACAGGGGCCGCTGAAGCTTTCTTT. Its protein product is CASSSPTGAAEAFF.

This clone was observed a handful of times. The V and J genes are TRBV5-6 and TRBJ1-2; D is ambiguous. The length of the CDR3 is 13 residues. Germline V gives CDR1 SGHDT, CDR2 YYEEEE. Trimming pared 6 bases from V and 4 bases from J, leaving 13 bases between. CDR3 protein: CASTRTLTYGYTF. The CDR3 DNA reads TGTGCCAGCACCCGGACTCTTACCTATGGCTACACCTTC.